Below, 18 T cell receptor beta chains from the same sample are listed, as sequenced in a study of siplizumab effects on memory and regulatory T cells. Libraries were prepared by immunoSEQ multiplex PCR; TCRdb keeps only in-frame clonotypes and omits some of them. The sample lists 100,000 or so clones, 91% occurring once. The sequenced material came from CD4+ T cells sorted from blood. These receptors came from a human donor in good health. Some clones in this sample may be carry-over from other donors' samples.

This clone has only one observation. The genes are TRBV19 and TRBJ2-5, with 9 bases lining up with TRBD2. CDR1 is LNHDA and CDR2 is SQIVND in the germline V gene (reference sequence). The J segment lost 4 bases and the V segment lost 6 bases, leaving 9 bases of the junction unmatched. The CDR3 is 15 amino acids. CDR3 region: CASSSSGIVRETQYF. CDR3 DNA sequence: TGTGCCAGTAGCTCTAGCGGGATAGTACGAGAGACCCAGTACTTC. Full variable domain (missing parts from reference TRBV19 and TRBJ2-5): DGGITQSPKYLFRKEGQNVTLSCEQNLNHDAMYWYRQDPGQGLRLIYYSQIVNDFQKGDIAEGYSVSREKKESFPLTVTSAQKNPTAFYLCASSSSGIVRETQYFGPGTRLLVL.

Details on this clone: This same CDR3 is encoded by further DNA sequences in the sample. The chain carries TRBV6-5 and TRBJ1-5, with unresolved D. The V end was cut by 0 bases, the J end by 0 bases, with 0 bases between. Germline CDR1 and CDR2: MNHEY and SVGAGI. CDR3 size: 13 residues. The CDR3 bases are TGTGCCAGCAGTTACTCTAGCAATCAGCCCCAGCATTTT. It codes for CASSYSSNQPQHF.

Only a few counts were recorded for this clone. The CDR3 protein is CASSPRLAGALSSYNEQFF. For the CDR3, the DNA is TGTGCCAGCTCACCACGACTAGCGGGAGCCTTGAGCTCCTACAATGAGCAGTTCTTC. The chain joins TRBV18 to TRBJ2-1; 12 nucleotides match TRBD2. CDR3 length: 19 amino acids. The germline CDR1 and CDR2 sequences are KGHSH and LQKENI. The trim removed 1 base at V and 0 bases at J, leaving 7 bases unmatched.

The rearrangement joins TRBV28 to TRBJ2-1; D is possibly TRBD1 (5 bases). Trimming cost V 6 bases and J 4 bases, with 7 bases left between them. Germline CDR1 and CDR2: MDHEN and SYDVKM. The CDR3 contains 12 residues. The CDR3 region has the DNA TGTGCCAGCAGGGACATTTACAATGAGCAGTTCTTC. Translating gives CASRDIYNEQFF.

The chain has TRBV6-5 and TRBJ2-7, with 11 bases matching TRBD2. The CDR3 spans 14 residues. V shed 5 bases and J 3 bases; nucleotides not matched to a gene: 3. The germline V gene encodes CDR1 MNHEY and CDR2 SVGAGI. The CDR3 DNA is TGTGCCAGCAGTCCAGGGACTAGCGGCTACGAGCAGTACTTC. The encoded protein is CASSPGTSGYEQYF.

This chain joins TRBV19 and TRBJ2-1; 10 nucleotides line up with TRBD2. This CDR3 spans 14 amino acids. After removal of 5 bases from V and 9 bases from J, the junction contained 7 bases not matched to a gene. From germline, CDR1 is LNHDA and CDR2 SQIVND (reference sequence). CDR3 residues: CASSPRRTSGEQFF. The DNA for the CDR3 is TGTGCCAGTAGTCCCCGGAGGACTAGCGGTGAGCAGTTCTTC.

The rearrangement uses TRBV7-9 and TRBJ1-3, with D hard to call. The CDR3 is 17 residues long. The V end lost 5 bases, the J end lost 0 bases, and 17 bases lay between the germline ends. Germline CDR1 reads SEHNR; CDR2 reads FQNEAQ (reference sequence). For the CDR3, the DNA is TGTGCCAGCAGCCCATACCACCCCGAGCTCTCTGGAAACACCATATATTTT. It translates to CASSPYHPELSGNTIYF.

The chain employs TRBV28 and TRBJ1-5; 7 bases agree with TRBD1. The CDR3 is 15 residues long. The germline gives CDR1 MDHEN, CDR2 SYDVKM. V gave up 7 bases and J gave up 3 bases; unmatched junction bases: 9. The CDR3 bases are TGTGCCAGCAACGACGCAGGGGGTATCAATCAGCCCCAGCATTTT. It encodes CASNDAGGINQPQHF.

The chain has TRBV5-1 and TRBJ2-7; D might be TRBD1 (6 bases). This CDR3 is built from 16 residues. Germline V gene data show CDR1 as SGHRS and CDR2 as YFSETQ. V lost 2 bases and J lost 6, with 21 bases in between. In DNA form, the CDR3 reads TGCGCCAGCAGCTTAGGGGCAGGGGCGCCTTTCGGCGAGCAGTACTTC. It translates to CASSLGAGAPFGEQYF. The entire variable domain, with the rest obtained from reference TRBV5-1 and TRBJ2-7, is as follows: KAGVTQTPRYLIKTRGQQVTLSCSPISGHRSVSWYQQTPGQGLQFLFEYFSETQRNKGNFPGRFSGRQFSNSRSEMNVSTLELGDSALYLCASSLGAGAPFGEQYFGPGTRLTVT.

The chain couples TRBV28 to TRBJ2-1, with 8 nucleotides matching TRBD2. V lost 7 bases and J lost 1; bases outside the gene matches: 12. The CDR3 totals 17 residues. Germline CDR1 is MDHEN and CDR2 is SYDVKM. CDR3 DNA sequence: TGTGCCAGCACCTCCGCCGGGACTAGTCTGTCCTACAATGAGCAGTTCTTC. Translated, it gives CASTSAGTSLSYNEQFF.

The CDR3 DNA reads TGTGCCAGCAGCCCCCACGGGACAGGGAATCTGAATGTCGGAAACACCATATATTTT. It is translated as CASSPHGTGNLNVGNTIYF. The chain carries TRBV7-6 and TRBJ1-3, with 9 bases fitting TRBD1. With V trimmed by 5 bases and J by 4 bases, 18 bases remained unmatched. The CDR3 sequence is 19 residues long. Germline lookup yields CDR1 SGHVS and CDR2 FNYEAQ.

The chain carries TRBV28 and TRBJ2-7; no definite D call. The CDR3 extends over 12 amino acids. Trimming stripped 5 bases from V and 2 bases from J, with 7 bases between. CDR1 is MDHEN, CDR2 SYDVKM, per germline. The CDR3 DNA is TGTGCCAGCAGTATAGGACCCTACGAGCAGTACTTC. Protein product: CASSIGPYEQYF.

CDR3 in amino acids: CSGSAGVGHEQYF. The DNA for the CDR3 is TGCAGCGGCTCAGCGGGAGTAGGTCACGAGCAGTACTTC. This sequence joins TRBV29-1 and TRBJ2-7; the match to TRBD2 covers 8 bases. Germline lookup yields CDR1 SQVTM and CDR2 ANQGSEA. The V gene end was trimmed by 7 bases and the J gene end by 5 bases; junction bases not matched to a gene: 10. The CDR3 is made up of 13 amino acids.

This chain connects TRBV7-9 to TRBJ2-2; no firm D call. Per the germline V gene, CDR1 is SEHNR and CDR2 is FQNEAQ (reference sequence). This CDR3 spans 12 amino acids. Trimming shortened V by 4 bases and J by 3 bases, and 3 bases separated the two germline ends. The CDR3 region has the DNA TGTGCCAGCAGCTCCTACACCGGGGAGCTGTTTTTT. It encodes CASSSYTGELFF.

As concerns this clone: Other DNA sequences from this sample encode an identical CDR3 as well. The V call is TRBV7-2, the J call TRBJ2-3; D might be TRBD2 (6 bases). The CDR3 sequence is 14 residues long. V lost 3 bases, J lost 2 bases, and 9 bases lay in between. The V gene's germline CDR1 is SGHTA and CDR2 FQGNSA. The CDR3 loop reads CASSLTRDTDTQYF. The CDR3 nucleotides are TGTGCCAGCAGCTTGACTAGAGACACAGATACGCAGTATTTT.

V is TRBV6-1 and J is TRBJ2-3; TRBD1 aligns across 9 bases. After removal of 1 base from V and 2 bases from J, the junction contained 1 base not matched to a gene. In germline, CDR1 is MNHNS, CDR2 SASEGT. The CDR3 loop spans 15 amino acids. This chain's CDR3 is CASSEGTGATDTQYF. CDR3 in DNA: TGTGCCAGCAGTGAAGGGACAGGGGCCACAGATACGCAGTATTTT.

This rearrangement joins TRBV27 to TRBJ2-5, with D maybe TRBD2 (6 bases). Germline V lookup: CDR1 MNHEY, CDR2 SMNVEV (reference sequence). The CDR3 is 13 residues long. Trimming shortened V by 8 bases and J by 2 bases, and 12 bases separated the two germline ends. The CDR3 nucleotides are TGTGCCAGCCGGAGGGGTCGGCAAGAGACCCAGTACTTC. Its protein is CASRRGRQETQYF.

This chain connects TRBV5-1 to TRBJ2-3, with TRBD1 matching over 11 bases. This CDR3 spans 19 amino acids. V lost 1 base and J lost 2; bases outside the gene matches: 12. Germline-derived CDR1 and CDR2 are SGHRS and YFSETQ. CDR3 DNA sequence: TGCGCCAGCAGCTTGTCCCGGGACAGGGGGGCCAGGTACACAGATACGCAGTATTTT. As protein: CASSLSRDRGARYTDTQYF.